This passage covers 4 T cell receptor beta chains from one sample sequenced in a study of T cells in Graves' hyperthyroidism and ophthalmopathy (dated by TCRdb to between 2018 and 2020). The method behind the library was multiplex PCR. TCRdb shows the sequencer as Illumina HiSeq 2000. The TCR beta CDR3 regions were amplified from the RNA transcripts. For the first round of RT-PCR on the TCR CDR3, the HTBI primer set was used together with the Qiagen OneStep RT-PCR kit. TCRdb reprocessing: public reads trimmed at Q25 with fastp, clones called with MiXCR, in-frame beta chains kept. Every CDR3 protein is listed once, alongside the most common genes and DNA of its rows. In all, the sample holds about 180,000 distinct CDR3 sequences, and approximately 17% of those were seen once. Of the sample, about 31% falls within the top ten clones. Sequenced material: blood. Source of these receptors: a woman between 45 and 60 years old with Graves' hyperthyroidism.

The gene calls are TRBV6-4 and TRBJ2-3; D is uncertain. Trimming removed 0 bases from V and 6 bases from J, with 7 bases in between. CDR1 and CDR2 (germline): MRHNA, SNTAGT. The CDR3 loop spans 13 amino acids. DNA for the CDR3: TGTGCCAGCAGTGACTCGAGAGTGGATACGCAGTATTTT. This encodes CASSDSRVDTQYF.

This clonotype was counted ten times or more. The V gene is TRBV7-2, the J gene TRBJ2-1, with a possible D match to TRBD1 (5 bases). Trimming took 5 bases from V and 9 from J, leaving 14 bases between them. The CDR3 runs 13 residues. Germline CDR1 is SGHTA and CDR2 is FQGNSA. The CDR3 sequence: CASSDLGEGEQFF. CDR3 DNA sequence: TGTGCCAGCAGCGATTTAGGGGAAGGTGAGCAGTTCTTC.

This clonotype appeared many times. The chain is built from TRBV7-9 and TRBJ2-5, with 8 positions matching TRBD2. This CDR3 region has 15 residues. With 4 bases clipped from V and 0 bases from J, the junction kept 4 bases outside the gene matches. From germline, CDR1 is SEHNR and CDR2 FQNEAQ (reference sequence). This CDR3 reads CASSSGGTDQETQYF. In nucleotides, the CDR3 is TGTGCCAGCAGCTCGGGGGGGACTGACCAAGAGACCCAGTACTTC.

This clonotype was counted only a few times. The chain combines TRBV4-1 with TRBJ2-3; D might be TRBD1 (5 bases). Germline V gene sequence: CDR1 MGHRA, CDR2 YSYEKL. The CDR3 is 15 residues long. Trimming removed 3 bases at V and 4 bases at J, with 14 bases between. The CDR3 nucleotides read TGCGCCAGCAGCCATGCTCCCAGGGCCCCAGATACGCAGTATTTT. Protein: CASSHAPRAPDTQYF.